The next 18 T cell receptor beta chains were all read from a single sample in a study of cytomegalovirus exposure and HLA in healthy donors (dated by TCRdb to the late 2010s). Receptors were amplified or captured by the immunoSEQ multiplex PCR assay. For the multiplex PCR, a mixture combining 60 forward primers for TCR Vbeta segments and 13 reverse primers for TCR Jbeta segments was used. Not all clones reach the TCRdb copy of this immuneACCESS table, which keeps in-frame sequences only. Checked studies attribute under half of the gap to unresolved V genes and leave the rest unexplained. The table for this sample lists 95,000 to 150,000 clones; 15% of them were counted only once. 1.5% to 2% of the sample lies in the top ten. The sample was PBMCs. These receptors originate from a woman between 18 and 29 years old in good health and CMV-seronegative.

The rearrangement uses TRBV28 and TRBJ2-5; 9 bases match TRBD1. CDR1 MDHEN and CDR2 SYDVKM come from the germline V gene. This CDR3 contains 15 residues. With V trimmed by 4 bases and J by 5 bases, 8 bases remained unmatched. In DNA form, the CDR3 reads TGTGCCAGCAGTTCAGGTGGACAGGGGAAGGAGACCCAGTACTTC. Translating it yields CASSSGGQGKETQYF.

The chain links TRBV6-6 to TRBJ2-7; 11 bases fit TRBD1. The CDR3 sequence is 15 residues long. Germline CDR1 MNHNY, CDR2 SVGAGI (reference sequence). The V segment lost 6 bases and the J segment 4 bases; nucleotides outside the gene matches: 8. CDR3 sequence reads: CASSQYRDRGYEQYF. The CDR3 nucleotides read TGTGCCAGCAGCCAATACCGGGACAGGGGGTACGAGCAGTACTTC.

The gene calls are TRBV6-1 and TRBJ2-1; D may be TRBD2 (6 bases). V lost 6 bases, J lost 8 bases, and 11 bases lay in between. Germline CDR1 MNHNS, CDR2 SASEGT. The CDR3 contains 12 residues. In DNA, the CDR3 is TGTGCCAGCAGCGGCAGGGAGGATGAGCAGTTCTTC. Its translation: CASSGREDEQFF.

The chain links TRBV7-2 to TRBJ1-4, with D unresolved. V lost 5 bases to trimming and J lost 2 bases, with 9 bases between them. The CDR3 covers 14 residues. The germline V gene encodes CDR1 SGHTA and CDR2 FQGNSA. The CDR3 coding sequence is TGTGCCAGCAGCCGGGGTATCACTAATGAAAAACTGTTTTTT. Protein: CASSRGITNEKLFF. The whole variable domain, remainder taken from reference TRBV7-2 and TRBJ1-4, is GAGVSQSPSNKVTEKGKDVELRCDPISGHTALYWYRQSLGQGLEFLIYFQGNSAPDKSGLPSDRFSAERTGGSVSTLTIQRTQQEDSAVYLCASSRGITNEKLFFGSGTQLSVL.

The chain uses TRBV28 and TRBJ2-3; 11 bases match TRBD2. The CDR3 contains 16 residues. Germline CDR1 and CDR2: MDHEN and SYDVKM. After removal of 5 bases from V and 1 base from J, the junction contained 5 bases not matched to a gene. The CDR3 sequence is CASSGGLAARTDTQYF. As DNA, the CDR3 is TGTGCCAGCAGTGGGGGACTAGCGGCCCGCACAGATACGCAGTATTTT.

This clone was detected a few times. The rearrangement uses TRBV10-3 and TRBJ2-1, with D hard to call. The CDR3 covers 14 residues. Germline loops: CDR1 ENHRY, CDR2 SYGVKD. V was cut by 4 bases and J by 9 bases, with 16 bases left in between. The CDR3 coding sequence is TGTGCCATCAGTGCCCCCGAGGAGTTGACTGAGCAGTTCTTC. This encodes CAISAPEELTEQFF.

The table lists this clone with a few counts. This chain connects TRBV5-4 to TRBJ2-5, with D unresolved. V was cut by 2 bases and J by 5 bases, with 10 bases left in between. Germline lookup yields CDR1 SGHNT and CDR2 YYREEE (reference sequence). This CDR3 has 13 amino acids. The CDR3 coding sequence is TGTGCCAGCAGCTTTCCGGGTTCGGAGACCCAGTACTTC. Translated, it gives CASSFPGSETQYF.

A few counts support this clone. The chain has TRBV19 and TRBJ2-7; 13 bases are a match to TRBD2. The CDR3 totals 17 residues. CDR1 is LNHDA and CDR2 is SQIVND in the germline V gene (reference sequence). V shed 5 bases, J shed 6 bases, and the junction held 13 bases outside the gene matches. The chain's CDR3 is CASSAGEWTSGSVEQYF. In nucleotides, the CDR3 is TGTGCCAGTAGTGCGGGGGAATGGACTAGCGGGAGTGTCGAGCAGTACTTC.

The sample holds a few counts of this clone. The gene calls are TRBV4-3 and TRBJ2-7; TRBD2 is a possible D gene (7 bases). CDR3 size: 16 residues. The germline V and J ends were trimmed by 0 bases and 2 bases, with 14 bases remaining between them. Germline values: CDR1 LGHNA, CDR2 YSLEER. CDR3 sequence reads: CASSQDSRGGAYEQYF. For the CDR3, the DNA is TGCGCCAGCAGCCAAGATTCGAGGGGGGGGGCCTACGAGCAGTACTTC.

The rearrangement uses TRBV10-1 and TRBJ2-7; D gene uncertain. Trimming shortened V by 2 bases and J by 1 base, and 9 bases separated the two germline ends. The germline V gene encodes CDR1 WNHNN and CDR2 SYGVQD (reference sequence). This CDR3 has 14 residues. The CDR3 loop reads CASSEVADSYEQYF. As DNA, the CDR3 is TGCGCCAGCAGTGAGGTAGCTGATTCCTACGAGCAGTACTTC.

This sequence joins TRBV7-3 and TRBJ2-1; possible D gene TRBD1, 5 bases. The CDR3 is 15 amino acids. V was cut by 2 bases and J by 6 bases, with 14 bases left in between. The V gene's germline CDR1 is SGHTA and CDR2 FQGTGA. CDR3 amino acids: CASSLSETRVNEQFF. CDR3 nucleotides: TGTGCCAGCAGCTTATCGGAGACCAGGGTCAATGAGCAGTTCTTC.

The chain uses TRBV28 and TRBJ2-4; TRBD1 matches at 8 bases. The CDR3 runs 14 residues. The germline V gene has CDR1 MDHEN and CDR2 SYDVKM. V lost 5 bases and J lost 9; bases outside the gene matches: 9. In DNA, the CDR3 is TGTGCCAGCAGTCAGGGACAGGTCGGGACCATTCAGTACTTC. It is translated as CASSQGQVGTIQYF.

The gene calls are TRBV27 and TRBJ2-7, with D perhaps TRBD1 (5 bases). From germline, CDR1 is MNHEY and CDR2 SMNVEV (reference sequence). With 2 bases removed from V and 0 bases from J, the gap between germline ends came to 11 bases. The CDR3 sequence is 15 residues long. The CDR3 DNA follows: TGTGCCAGCAGTTTACGGCCAGGGATCTCCTACGAGCAGTACTTC. Encoded protein: CASSLRPGISYEQYF.

The CDR3 coding sequence is TGTGCCAGCAGTTTCCCGGGGGGGTGGGATGAGCAGTTCTTC. It is translated as CASSFPGGWDEQFF. This chain joins TRBV28 and TRBJ2-1; 8 bases match TRBD2. Germline values: CDR1 MDHEN, CDR2 SYDVKM. V gave up 3 bases and J gave up 8 bases; unmatched junction bases: 6. The CDR3 extends over 14 amino acids.

This chain connects TRBV19 to TRBJ1-1, with 7 positions matching TRBD1. The CDR3 spans 15 residues. CDR1 and CDR2 (germline): LNHDA, SQIVND (reference sequence). Unmatched junction bases numbered 10, after V lost 5 bases and J lost 4 bases. The CDR3 sequence is CASSVIGTVGTEAFF. The CDR3 nucleotides are TGTGCCAGTAGTGTTATAGGGACAGTTGGCACTGAAGCTTTCTTT.

This rearrangement joins TRBV28 to TRBJ1-2, with D tentatively TRBD1 (5 bases). CDR3 size: 12 residues. V was trimmed by 2 bases and J by 8 bases, leaving 9 bases between them. The V gene's germline CDR1 is MDHEN and CDR2 SYDVKM. DNA for the CDR3: TGTGCCAGCAGTTTAGAAGGGGTCGGCTACACCTTC. Translating gives CASSLEGVGYTF.

This clone was counted only a few times. The chain joins TRBV9 to TRBJ2-7, with 14 bases matching TRBD2. The CDR3 totals 16 residues. Trimming cost V 4 bases and J 5 bases; bases outside gene matches: 8. CDR1 SGDLS and CDR2 YYNGEE come from the germline V gene. The CDR3 sequence is CASSPRLAGGPDEQYF. CDR3 DNA sequence: TGTGCCAGCAGCCCCAGACTAGCGGGAGGGCCCGACGAGCAGTACTTC.

Points on this clone: An end of the junction does not agree with germline; a read error may underlie this. V and J are TRBV9 and TRBJ1-2, with D perhaps TRBD1 (6 bases). CDR1 SGDLS and CDR2 YYNGEE come from the germline V gene. The CDR3 consists of 14 residues. The CDR3 sequence: CASTPADSSYGHTF. CDR3 in DNA: TGTGCCAGCACACCCGCGGACAGCAGCTATGGCCACACCTTC.